This T cell receptor beta chain derives from a study of blood T cell repertoires in COVID-19. Study-level information: Specimens from acute and convalescent COVID-19 originated in the United States, Italy and Spain. In each case, the material was cDNA or gDNA derived from T cells, B-cell-depleted T cells, or PBMCs.

Authors' processing steps: Estimates of nucleated cell counts were drawn from the amplification of reference gene primers. The assay was immunoSEQ multiplex PCR, and TCRdb's table has in-frame clones only and misses some. Clone size and the V and J calls come from that table; the DNA yielded D and trimming. The data hold some 240,000 clones, with around 90% observed a single time. With 7 bases removed from V and 4 bases from J, the gap between germline ends came to 20 bases. This CDR3 has 15 residues. Germline V gene lookup returns CDR1 SGHRS and CDR2 YFSETQ. The chain links TRBV5-1 to TRBJ2-5; a weak D match, TRBD2 (6 bases). This TCR came from a man in his sixties who had recovered from COVID-19. Sequencing was carried out using peripheral blood. DNA for the CDR3: TGCGCCAGCTCCCCTTTATTACGGGGAGGAGAGACCCAGTACTTC. This codes for CASSPLLRGGETQYF.